This TCR beta chain was captured by sequencing in a study of neurological immune-mediated disorders (dated by TCRdb to about 2019). In the study overall: Using UMI-based sequencing, the study compared peripheral blood TCR-beta repertoires from patients with HTLV-I-associated myelopathy (HAM/TSP), patients with multiple sclerosis, and healthy controls. Longitudinal samples, technical triplicates and paired sorted CD4+ and CD8+ T-cell subsets, alongside PBMC samples, were included among the approximately 110 TCR-beta libraries. Longitudinal HAM/TSP donors and healthy donors each had 3 time-points at intervals of about 3-40 months. The cohort comprised about 71 subjects: roughly 15 HAM/TSP patients, approximately 34 multiple sclerosis patients and some 20 healthy controls.

Reading the label with the study, this specimen's time point is: longitudinal time-point 3. Libraries from unsorted PBMCs were made from 2 million PBMCs kept in RNAlater at -80 degrees C until RNA extraction. Peripheral blood underwent Ficoll-Hypaque density gradient centrifugation to isolate PBMCs, which were then cryopreserved in liquid nitrogen. This clonotype was recorded many times. Its antigen target is currently unknown. No quality values exist for individual bases; no much larger clone is one base distant. cDNA was synthesized by template-switch 5'RACE using a primer carrying a 10-nucleotide random unique molecular identifier by which each TCR transcript was tagged. Every sequencing run covered 15-18 subjects and yielded more than 180 million TCR-beta sequences. Total RNA was extracted with the RNeasy kit. The KAPA Real-time Library Amplification kit was used to amplify TCR-beta VDJ regions with primers for the TCR constant region and the 5'RACE anchor. Sample indexes and Illumina adaptors were added in a first PCR, after which library yield was increased in a second PCR. After Ampure bead purification, the TCR product of roughly 650 bp was size-selected on a 2% E-gel SizeSelection system. Before pooling, library quality was assessed on a Bioanalyzer, concentration was determined with Qubit, and library quantification was performed with the Kapa Library Quantification kit. An Illumina HiSeq 2500 was used to sequence the libraries paired-end at 2 x 150 bp. To increase sequence diversity, about 23-32% phiX was spiked into each library pool. Under the source paper's analysis protocol: The UMI-based MiGEC pipeline processed quality-filtered reads and removed over 80% of raw TCR sequences during error correction. VDJ genes were aligned to IMGT germline references, and clonotypes were defined by unique CDR3 amino acid sequence plus V-J genes. Clonal expansion, Shannon diversity, and CDR3 relatedness (CalcPairwiseDistances, ClusterSamples) were evaluated with VDJtools, and phylogenetic trees were built with CLCbio workbench. Clones with at least 8 unique UMIs were defined as expanded, with this threshold being based on coefficient-of-variation modelling across technical triplicates. TCRdb reanalyzed the raw reads on its own, using fastp at Q25 for trimming and MiXCR for clone calling, and kept in-frame beta chains. Each CDR3 protein gets just one entry, which takes the most common genes and DNA from the rows behind it. In this record, the V and J calls reflect TCRdb's handling and not the investigators' own analysis. The sample includes fewer than 110,000 distinct CDR3 sequences, with 10% to 14% observed a single time. Together, the top ten hold about 3% of the sample.

Study-level results and caveats: TCR clonal expansion was greatest in HAM/TSP patients and smallest in MS patients, who ranked below even healthy controls. Across subjects, expanded clones never shared an identical CDR3 amino acid sequence, which suggests that the TCR-beta repertoires in every group were private.

This clonotype was obtained from a female donor with HTLV-1-associated myelopathy (HAM/TSP). Sequenced sample: PBMCs.

The CDR3 is CASSLAIGSEQYF. Read as DNA, the sequence is TGTGCCAGCAGCTTAGCTATCGGTTCCGAGCAGTACTTC. The rearrangement combines TRBV7-2 with TRBJ2-7; no D gene call is confident. Per the germline V gene, SGHTA is the CDR1 and FQGNSA is the CDR2. The CDR3, cysteine through phenylalanine, is 13 amino acids long. CDR3 DNA only is kept here, 39 bases in frame from base 1. V is clipped by 0 bases and J by 6 bases, and the sequence between their germline boundaries is 9 bases long.